The source of this TCR beta chain is a study of early T cells in non-severe SARS-CoV-2 infection. This clonotype was found a few times. Between the trimmed V and J ends, which lost 3 bases and 1 base, there was a span of 7 bases. CDR1 is MDHEN and CDR2 is SYDVKM in the germline V gene. CDR3 length: 13 residues. Tagging with unique molecular identifiers was applied to individual cDNA molecules. TCRdb re-called the 5' RACE reads with MiXCR, one entry per CDR3 protein. The sample shows roughly 50,000 distinct CDR3 sequences, 6.5% to 9.5% of them seen only once. The chain recombines TRBV28 with TRBJ2-7, with D unclear. Material for sequencing was whole blood. The clonotype was recovered from an adult who was a healthcare worker with PCR-confirmed SARS-CoV-2 infection or an uninfected control (not recorded which). The CDR3 region is CASSFQGSYEQYF. Here the CDR3 DNA reads TGTGCCAGCAGTTTTCAAGGGTCCTACGAGCAGTACTTC.